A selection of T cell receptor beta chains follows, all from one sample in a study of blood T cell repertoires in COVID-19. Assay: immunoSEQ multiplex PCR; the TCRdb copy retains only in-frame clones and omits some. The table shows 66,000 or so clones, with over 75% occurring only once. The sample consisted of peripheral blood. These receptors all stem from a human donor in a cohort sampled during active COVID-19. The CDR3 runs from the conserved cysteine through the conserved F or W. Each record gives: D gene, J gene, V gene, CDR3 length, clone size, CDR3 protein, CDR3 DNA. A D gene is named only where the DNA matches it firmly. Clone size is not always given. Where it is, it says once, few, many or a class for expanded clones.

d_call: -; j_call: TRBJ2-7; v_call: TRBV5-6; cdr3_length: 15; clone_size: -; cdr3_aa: CASSFGTRSSYEQYF; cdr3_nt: TGTGCCAGCAGCTTCGGGACTCGAAGCTCCTACGAGCAGTACTTC
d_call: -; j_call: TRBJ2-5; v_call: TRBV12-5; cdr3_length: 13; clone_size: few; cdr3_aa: CASGSTGQETQYF; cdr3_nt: TGTGCTAGTGGTTCAACAGGTCAAGAGACCCAGTACTTC
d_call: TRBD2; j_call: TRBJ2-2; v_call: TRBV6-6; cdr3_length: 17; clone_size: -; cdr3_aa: CASSPGLADWDTGELFF; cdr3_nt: TGTGCCAGCAGTCCGGGACTAGCGGACTGGGACACCGGGGAGCTGTTTTTT
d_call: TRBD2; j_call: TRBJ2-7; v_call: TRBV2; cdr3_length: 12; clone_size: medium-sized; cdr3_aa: CASTLAVVEQYF; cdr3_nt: TGTGCCAGCACCCTAGCGGTAGTAGAGCAGTACTTC
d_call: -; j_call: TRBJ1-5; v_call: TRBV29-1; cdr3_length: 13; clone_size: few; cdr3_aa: CSVRGNSNQPQHF; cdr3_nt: TGCAGCGTTAGGGGCAATAGCAATCAGCCCCAGCATTTT
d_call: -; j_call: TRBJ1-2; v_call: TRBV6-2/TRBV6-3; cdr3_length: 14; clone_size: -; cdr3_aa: CASSPGGQPRGYTF; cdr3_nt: TGTGCCAGCAGCCCCGGAGGGCAGCCTCGAGGCTACACCTTC
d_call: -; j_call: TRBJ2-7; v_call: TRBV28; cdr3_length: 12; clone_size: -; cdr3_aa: CASSLSGFEQYF; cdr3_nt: TGTGCCAGCAGTTTGTCCGGGTTCGAGCAGTACTTC
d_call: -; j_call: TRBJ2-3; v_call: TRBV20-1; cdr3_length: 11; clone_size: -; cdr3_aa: CSARLVDTQYF; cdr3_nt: TGCAGTGCAAGACTAGTGGATACGCAGTATTTT
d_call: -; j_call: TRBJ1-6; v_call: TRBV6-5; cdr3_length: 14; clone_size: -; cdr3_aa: CASRATENNSPLHF; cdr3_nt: TGTGCCAGCAGGGCGACAGAGAATAATTCACCCCTCCACTTT
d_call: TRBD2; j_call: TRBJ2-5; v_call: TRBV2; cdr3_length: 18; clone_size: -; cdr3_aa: CASIRGTSGRAGGETQYF; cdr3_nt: TGTGCCAGCATCCGTGGGACTAGCGGGAGGGCCGGGGGAGAGACCCAGTACTTC
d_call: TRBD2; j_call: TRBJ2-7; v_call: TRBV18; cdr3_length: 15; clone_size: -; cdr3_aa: CASSPGAGGPGEQYF; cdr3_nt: TGTGCCAGCTCACCAGGGGCGGGAGGCCCCGGTGAGCAGTACTTC
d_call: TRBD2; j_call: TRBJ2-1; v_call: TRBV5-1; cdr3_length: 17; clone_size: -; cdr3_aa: CASSSAGTSGRAFEQFF; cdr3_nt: TGCGCCAGCAGCTCAGCCGGGACTAGCGGGAGGGCCTTTGAGCAGTTCTTC
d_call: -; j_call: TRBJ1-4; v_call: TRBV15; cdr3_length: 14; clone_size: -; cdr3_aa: CATRVGGTNEKLFF; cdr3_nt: TGTGCCACCAGGGTTGGAGGAACTAATGAAAAACTGTTTTTT
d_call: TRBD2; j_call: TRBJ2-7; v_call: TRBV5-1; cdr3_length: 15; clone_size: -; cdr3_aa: CASSLEASGAYEQYF; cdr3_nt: TGCGCCAGCAGCTTGGAGGCTAGCGGGGCCTACGAGCAGTACTTC
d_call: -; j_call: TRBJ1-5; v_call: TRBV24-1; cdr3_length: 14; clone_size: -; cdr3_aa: CATRGGRGNQPQHF; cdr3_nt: TGTGCCACCAGGGGGGGGAGGGGCAATCAGCCCCAGCATTTT
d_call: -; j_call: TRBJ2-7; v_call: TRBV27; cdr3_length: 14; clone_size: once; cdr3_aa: CASSPTPSGYEQYF; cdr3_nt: TGTGCCAGCAGTCCGACACCAAGCGGATACGAGCAGTACTTC
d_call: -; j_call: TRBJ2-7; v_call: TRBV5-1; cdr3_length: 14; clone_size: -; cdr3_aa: CASSMTSGQGGQYF; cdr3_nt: TGCGCCAGCAGTATGACTAGCGGACAGGGAGGCCAGTACTTC
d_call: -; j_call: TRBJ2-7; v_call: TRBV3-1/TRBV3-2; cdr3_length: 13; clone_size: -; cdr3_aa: CASRRQGTYEQYF; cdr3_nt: TGTGCCAGCAGGCGGCAGGGTACTTACGAGCAGTACTTC
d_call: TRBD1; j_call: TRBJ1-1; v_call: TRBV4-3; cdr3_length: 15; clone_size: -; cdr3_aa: CASSPGTGGGDEAFF; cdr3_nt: TGCGCCAGCAGCCCCGGGACAGGGGGTGGTGATGAAGCTTTCTTT
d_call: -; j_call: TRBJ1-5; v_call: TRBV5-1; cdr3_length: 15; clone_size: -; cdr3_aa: CASSLAGQDYQPQHF; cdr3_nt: TGCGCCAGCAGCTTGGCAGGTCAGGATTATCAGCCCCAGCATTTT
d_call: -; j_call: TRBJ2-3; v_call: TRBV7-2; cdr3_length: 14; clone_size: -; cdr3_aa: CASSFGGFTDTQYF; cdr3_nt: TGTGCCAGCAGCTTTGGCGGATTCACAGATACGCAGTATTTT
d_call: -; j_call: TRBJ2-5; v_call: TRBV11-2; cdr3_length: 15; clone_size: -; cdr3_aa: CASSLVAGRHETQYF; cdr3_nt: TGTGCCAGCAGCTTAGTCGCGGGGCGTCACGAGACCCAGTACTTC
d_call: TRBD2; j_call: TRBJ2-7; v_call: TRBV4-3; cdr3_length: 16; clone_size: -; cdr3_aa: CASSQKLAGGPSEQYF; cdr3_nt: TGCGCCAGCAGCCAAAAACTAGCGGGAGGGCCGAGTGAGCAGTACTTC
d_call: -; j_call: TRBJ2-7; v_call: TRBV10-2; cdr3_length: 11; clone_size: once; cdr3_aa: CASSDLAEQYF; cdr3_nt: TGCGCCAGCAGTGATCTAGCGGAGCAGTACTTC
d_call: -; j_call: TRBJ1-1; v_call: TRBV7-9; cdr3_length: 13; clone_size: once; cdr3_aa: CASSLDQGTEAFF; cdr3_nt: TGTGCCAGCAGCTTAGACCAGGGAACTGAAGCTTTCTTT
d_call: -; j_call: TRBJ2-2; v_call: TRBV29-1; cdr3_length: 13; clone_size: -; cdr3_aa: CSVAVTTTGELFF; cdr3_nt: TGCAGCGTGGCAGTAACTACCACCGGGGAGCTGTTTTTT
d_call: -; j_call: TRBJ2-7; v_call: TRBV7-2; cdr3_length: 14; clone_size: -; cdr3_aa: CASSLDPGDYEQYF; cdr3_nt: TGTGCCAGCAGCTTAGATCCGGGGGACTACGAGCAGTACTTC
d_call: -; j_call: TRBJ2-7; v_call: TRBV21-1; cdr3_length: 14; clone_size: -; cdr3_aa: CASPLPSQAYEQYF; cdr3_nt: TGTGCCAGCCCCCTGCCCTCTCAGGCCTACGAGCAGTACTTC
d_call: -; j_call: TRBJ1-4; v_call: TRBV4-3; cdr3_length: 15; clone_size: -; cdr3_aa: CASSQESQGNEKLFF; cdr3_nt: TGCGCCAGCAGCCAAGAGTCACAGGGAAATGAAAAACTGTTTTTT
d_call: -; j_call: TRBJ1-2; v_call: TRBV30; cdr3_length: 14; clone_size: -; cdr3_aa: CAWSVGGTNYGYTF; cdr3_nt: TGTGCCTGGAGTGTAGGGGGAACAAACTATGGCTACACCTTC
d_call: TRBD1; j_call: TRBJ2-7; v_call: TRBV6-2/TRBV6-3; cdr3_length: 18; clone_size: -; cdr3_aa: CASSYRGPGTGGGYEQYF; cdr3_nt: TGTGCCAGCAGTTACCGCGGTCCCGGGACAGGGGGCGGTTACGAGCAGTACTTC
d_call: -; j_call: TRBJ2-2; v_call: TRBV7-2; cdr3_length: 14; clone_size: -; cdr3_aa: CASSPLSRAGELFF; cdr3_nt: TGTGCCAGCAGCCCCCTCTCTAGAGCCGGGGAGCTGTTTTTT
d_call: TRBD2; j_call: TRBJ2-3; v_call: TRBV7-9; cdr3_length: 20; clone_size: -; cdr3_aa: CASSTRPFRPSGNSTDTQYF; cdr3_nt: TGTGCCAGCAGCACCCGCCCCTTTCGGCCTAGCGGGAATAGCACAGATACGCAGTATTTT
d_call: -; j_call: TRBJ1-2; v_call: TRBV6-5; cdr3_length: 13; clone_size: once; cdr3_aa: CASLPDPVGGYTF; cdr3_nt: TGTGCCAGCTTGCCCGACCCGGTCGGGGGCTACACCTTC
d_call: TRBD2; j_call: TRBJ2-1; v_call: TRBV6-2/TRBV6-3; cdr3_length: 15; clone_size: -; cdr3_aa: CASSRPGLAVNEQFF; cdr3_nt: TGTGCCAGCAGTCGTCCGGGACTAGCAGTCAATGAGCAGTTCTTC
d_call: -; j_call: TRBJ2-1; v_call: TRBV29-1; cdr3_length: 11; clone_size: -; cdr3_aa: CSAWSFNEQFF; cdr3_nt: TGCAGCGCCTGGAGCTTCAATGAGCAGTTCTTC
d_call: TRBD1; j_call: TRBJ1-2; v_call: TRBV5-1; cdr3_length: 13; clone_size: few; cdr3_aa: CASSLTGEAGYTF; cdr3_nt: TGCGCCAGCAGCTTGACAGGGGAGGCTGGCTACACCTTC
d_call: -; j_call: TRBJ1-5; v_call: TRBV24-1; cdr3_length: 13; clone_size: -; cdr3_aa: CATARDYNQPQHF; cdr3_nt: TGTGCCACCGCGAGGGATTACAATCAGCCCCAGCATTTT
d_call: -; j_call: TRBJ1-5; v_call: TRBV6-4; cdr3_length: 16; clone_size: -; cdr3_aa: CAPKRGGGERGQPQHF; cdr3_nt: TGTGCCCCTAAACGCGGGGGAGGGGAGCGGGGTCAGCCCCAGCATTTT
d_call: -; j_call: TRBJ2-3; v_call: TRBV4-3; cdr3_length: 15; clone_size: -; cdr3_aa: CASSQERTRTDTQYF; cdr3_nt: TGCGCCAGCAGCCAAGAAAGGACACGAACAGATACGCAGTATTTT
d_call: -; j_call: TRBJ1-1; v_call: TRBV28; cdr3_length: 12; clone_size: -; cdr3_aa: CASRQGNTEAFF; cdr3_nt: TGTGCCAGCAGACAGGGGAACACTGAAGCTTTCTTT
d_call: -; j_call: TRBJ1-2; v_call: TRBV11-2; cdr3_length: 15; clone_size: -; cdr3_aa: CASSLGGRANYGYTF; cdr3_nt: TGTGCCAGCAGCTTAGGGGGCAGAGCTAACTATGGCTACACCTTC
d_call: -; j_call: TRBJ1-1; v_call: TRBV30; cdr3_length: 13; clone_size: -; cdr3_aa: CACTISFGLEAFF; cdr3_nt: TGTGCCTGCACGATATCCTTTGGCCTTGAAGCTTTCTTT